The 25 T cell receptor beta chains listed next were all sequenced from one sample in a study of metastatic and nonmetastatic thyroid tumors. Patients had received no treatment of any kind before thyroid surgery. MiXCR re-clonotyped the PCR reads for TCRdb. There are about 4,700 clones in the sample; 23% occur only once, and roughly 10% lies in the top ten. The sequenced sample consisted of tumor tissue. Receptors originate from a male donor with papillary thyroid cancer or a benign thyroid nodule (not recorded which). Some clones in this sample may be carry-over from other donors' samples.

This clone rates as medium-sized. V usage is TRBV6-1 and J usage is TRBJ2-1, with 11 bases that match TRBD2. Germline CDR1 and CDR2: MNHNS and SASEGT. Losses at the gene ends were 1 base for V and 8 bases for J; bases not matched to a gene: 7. The CDR3 is 16 residues long. CDR3 in amino acids: CASSEVVTSGTYEQFF. In nucleotides, the CDR3 is TGTGCCAGCAGTGAAGTGGTGACTAGCGGGACCTATGAGCAGTTCTTC.

The table lists this clone with a few counts. The chain joins TRBV12-3 or TRBV12-4 to TRBJ2-7, with D unresolved. Trimming left V 2 bases short and J 0 bases short, with 11 bases between. The CDR3 covers 15 residues. CDR3 DNA: TGTGCCAGCAGTTTAATAGGCGGCAGCTCCTACGAGCAGTACTTC. Amino acid sequence: CASSLIGGSSYEQYF.

The J gene is TRBJ1-2, the V gene TRBV14, with D perhaps TRBD1 (5 bases). V was shortened by 1 base and J by 4 bases, with 16 bases between the two germline ends. Germline CDR1 and CDR2: SGHDN and FVKESK. The CDR3 totals 16 residues. The CDR3 here is CASSQGGVIPGYGYTF. The DNA for the CDR3 is TGTGCCAGCAGCCAAGGGGGCGTCATCCCCGGCTATGGCTACACCTTC. The full variable domain, completed using reference TRBV14 and TRBJ1-2, is EAGVTQFPSHSVIEKGQTVTLRCDPISGHDNLYWYRRVMGKEIKFLLHFVKESKQDESGMPNNRFLAERTGGTYSTLKVQPAELEDSGVYFCASSQGGVIPGYGYTFGSGTRLTVV.

By proportion, this clone is medium-sized. The chain is built from TRBV30 and TRBJ1-1; D is unresolved. This CDR3 region has 14 residues. Germline CDR1 GTSNPN, CDR2 SVGIG (reference sequence). The ends were cut back, 1 base at V and 0 bases at J, with 9 bases in the middle. This chain's CDR3 is CAWSAGYMNTEAFF. In DNA, the CDR3 is TGTGCCTGGAGTGCGGGCTACATGAACACTGAAGCTTTCTTT. Full variable domain (remainder filled in from reference TRBV30 and TRBJ1-1): SQTIHQWPATLVQPVGSPLSLECTVEGTSNPNLYWYRQAAGRGLQLLFYSVGIGQISSEVPQNLSASRPQDRQFILSSKKLLLSDSGFYLCAWSAGYMNTEAFFGQGTRLTVV.

This clone appeared many times. The chain links TRBV5-6 to TRBJ1-4; no firm D call. Deletions cut 2 bases from V and 3 bases from J, with 8 bases between. The CDR3 has 14 amino acids. Germline-derived CDR1 and CDR2 are SGHDT and YYEEEE. CDR3 coding DNA: TGTGCCAGCAGCTTCGGACTGGCTAATGAAAAACTGTTTTTT. Residues: CASSFGLANEKLFF.

This clone was counted only a few times. CDR3 in amino acids: CATSRTPSGTQYF. The CDR3 DNA reads TGTGCCACCAGCAGAACCCCCTCTGGCACCCAGTACTTC. This chain uses TRBV15 with TRBJ2-5; D ambiguous. This CDR3 is 13 amino acids long. V gave up 2 bases and J gave up 8 bases, with 12 bases separating them. Germline V lookup: CDR1 LNHNV, CDR2 YYDKDF (reference sequence).

In this sample, this clone turned up many times. This chain connects TRBV28 to TRBJ1-6; no clear D gene. Germline CDR1 reads MDHEN; CDR2 reads SYDVKM. Trimming pared 6 bases from V and 6 bases from J, leaving 12 bases between. CDR3 length equals 14 residues. The CDR3 region has the DNA TGTGCCAGCAGCTTCTGGGCGGGTAATTCACCCCTCCACTTT. Residues: CASSFWAGNSPLHF.

In its sample, this clone is medium-sized (0.01 to 0.1%). Its ends do not fully match the called genes, so a read error is possible. The rearrangement links TRBV30 to TRBJ2-2; 9 positions match TRBD2. CDR3 length: 13 amino acids. Germline V gives CDR1 GTSNPN, CDR2 SVGIG (reference sequence). CDR3 amino acids: CSFSGSGTGKLFF. As DNA, the CDR3 is TGCTCCTTTAGCGGGAGTGGGACCGGGAAGCTGTTTTTT.

This clone appeared once. The chain couples TRBV11-3 to TRBJ1-2; maybe TRBD1 (5 bases). This CDR3 spans 14 amino acids. Trimming stripped 5 bases from V and 2 bases from J, with 12 bases between. The germline gives CDR1 SGHNT, CDR2 YENEEA. The CDR3 nucleotides read TGTGCCAGCAGCCTCTCACAGGAAAACTATGGCTACACCTTC. Translated, it gives CASSLSQENYGYTF.

This clone was detected only a few times. The CDR3 region has the DNA TGTGCCAGCAGCCGCGGGGACGGGATAGGAGAGACCCAGTACTTC. Translation: CASSRGDGIGETQYF. This sequence joins TRBV6-1 and TRBJ2-5, with D tentatively TRBD2 (6 bases). Germline lookup yields CDR1 MNHNS and CDR2 SASEGT. The CDR3 loop spans 15 amino acids. The V and J ends lost 6 bases and 4 bases respectively, with 18 bases between them.

Here the CDR3 DNA reads TGTGCCAGCGGTGCCGAGGAGTGGAGGACAGATGAGCAGTTCTTC. Amino acid sequence: CASGAEEWRTDEQFF. V usage is TRBV2 and J usage is TRBJ2-1; D is perhaps TRBD1 (6 bases). The CDR3 loop spans 15 amino acids. V lost 8 bases and J lost 8, with 22 bases in between. The V gene's germline CDR1 is SNHLY and CDR2 FYNNEI.

The rearrangement links TRBV20-1 to TRBJ2-1; D not resolved. V dropped 1 base and J dropped 13 bases, with 14 bases sitting between them. Germline V CDR1 and CDR2: DFQATT, SNEGSKA (reference sequence). This CDR3 has 12 residues. The CDR3, as DNA: TGCAGTGCTAGAGGGTCTCCCCAATCTCAGTTCTTC. Protein product: CSARGSPQSQFF.

Worth noting for this clone: An end of the junction does not agree with germline; a read error may underlie this. The V and J genes are TRBV3-1 and TRBJ1-1; perhaps TRBD1 as D (5 bases). Germline assignment: CDR1 LGHDT and CDR2 YNNKEL (reference sequence). The CDR3 length is 13 residues. The CDR3 sequence is CAGSLQVNTEAFF. For the CDR3, the DNA is TGTGCCGGCAGCCTACAGGTGAACACCGAAGCTTTCTTT. Looking up the rest from reference TRBV3-1 and TRBJ1-1 gives the full variable domain: DTAVSQTPKYLVTQMGNDKSIKCEQNLGHDTMYWYKQDSKKFLKIMFSYNNKELIINETVPNRFSPKSPDKAHLNLHINSLELGDSAVYFCAGSLQVNTEAFFGQGTRLTVV.

This clone has at least ten counts. The same CDR3 arises from other DNA sequences in this sample as well. The gene calls are TRBV6-2 or TRBV6-3 and TRBJ2-1; 11 nucleotides match TRBD2. V lost 5 bases to trimming and J lost 5 bases; unmatched junction nucleotides: 5. CDR3 length: 15 residues. The germline V gene has CDR1 MNHEY and CDR2 SVGEGT. The CDR3 DNA sequence: TGTGCCAGCAGTATCACTAGCGGGGGCAACAATGAGCAGTTCTTC. This codes for CASSITSGGNNEQFF.

The rearrangement joins TRBV19 to TRBJ2-5, with a possible D match to TRBD2 (5 bases). The J call is in doubt because the DNA end fits TRBJ2-1 better. The V gene's germline CDR1 is LNHDA and CDR2 SQIVND (reference sequence). The CDR3 loop spans 13 amino acids. The CDR3 region has the DNA TGTGCCAGTAGTATGCGAGGGTTCTATGAGCAGTTCTTC. Translation: CASSMRGFYEQFF.

The chain recombines TRBV11-1 with TRBJ2-1, with 8 positions matching TRBD1. This CDR3 spans 16 amino acids. CDR1 is SGHAT, CDR2 FQDESV, per germline (reference sequence). Trimming at V came to 5 bases and at J to 7 bases, leaving 13 bases not matched to a gene. CDR3 sequence: CASSTRTGTVRNEQFF. The DNA for the CDR3 is TGTGCCAGCAGCACCCGGACAGGGACCGTTAGGAATGAGCAGTTCTTC.

The rearrangement joins TRBV11-2 to TRBJ2-3; the D is unclear. V lost 5 bases and J lost 0, with 12 bases in between. This CDR3 has 15 residues. Germline loops: CDR1 SGHAT, CDR2 FQNNGV. CDR3 in amino acids: CASSRTEASTDTQYF. In nucleotides, the CDR3 is TGTGCCAGCAGCCGAACAGAGGCTAGCACAGATACGCAGTATTTT.

This clone qualifies as medium-sized (0.01 to 0.1%). The rearrangement joins TRBV5-5 to TRBJ1-4; TRBD1 aligns across 10 bases. Trimming at V came to 2 bases and at J to 5 bases, leaving 3 bases not matched to a gene. Germline CDR1 and CDR2: SGHKS and YYEKEE (reference sequence). The CDR3 has 15 amino acids. The CDR3 coding sequence is TGTGCCAGCAGCTTTCGGGACAGGGGCAATGAAAAACTGTTTTTT. It specifies CASSFRDRGNEKLFF. The variable domain in full, completed from reference TRBV5-5 and TRBJ1-4, reads DAGVTQSPTHLIKTRGQQVTLRCSPISGHKSVSWYQQVLGQGPQFIFQYYEKEERGRGNFPDRFSARQFPNYSSELNVNALLLGDSALYLCASSFRDRGNEKLFFGSGTQLSVL.

By share, this clone ranks as medium-sized (0.01 to 0.1%). The chain carries TRBV5-1 and TRBJ1-4, with 7 positions matching TRBD1. The trim removed 1 base at V and 5 bases at J, leaving 5 bases unmatched. The germline gives CDR1 SGHRS, CDR2 YFSETQ. CDR3 size: 15 residues. CDR3 in DNA: TGCGCCAGCAGCTTGACCGGGACAGAAAATGAAAAACTGTTTTTT. This gives the protein CASSLTGTENEKLFF.

This clone came up many times. The chain joins TRBV5-6 to TRBJ2-2; D gene ambiguous. The CDR3 contains 15 residues. Germline CDR1 is SGHDT and CDR2 is YYEEEE. V was trimmed by 0 bases and J by 1 base, leaving 7 bases between them. CDR3 nucleotide sequence: TGTGCCAGCAGCTTGGAAGGTGGGAACACCGGGGAGCTGTTTTTT. This sequence encodes CASSLEGGNTGELFF.

The gene calls are TRBV20-1 and TRBJ2-5, with D perhaps being TRBD1 or TRBD2 (5 bases each). Judging by the DNA end, TRBJ2-1 fits better; the J call may be wrong. Germline lookup yields CDR1 DFQATT and CDR2 SNEGSKA (reference sequence). The CDR3 covers 12 residues. CDR3 sequence: CSASRDVNEQFF. The CDR3 region has the DNA TGCAGTGCTAGTCGGGACGTCAATGAGCAGTTCTTC.

This clone was seen repeatedly, ten times or more. Additional DNA sequences in this sample encode the identical CDR3. V is TRBV6-8 and J is TRBJ2-2; D may match TRBD1 or TRBD2 (5 bases each). CDR1 MNHGY and CDR2 SAAAGT come from the germline V gene. This CDR3 region has 15 residues. The V end was cut by 8 bases, the J end by 5 bases, with 18 bases between. CDR3 protein: CASPRQTRGTGELFF. CDR3 sequence (DNA): TGTGCCAGCCCCCGACAGACTCGCGGGACCGGGGAGCTGTTTTTT.

This clone rates as medium-sized. The V gene is TRBV12-3 or TRBV12-4, the J gene TRBJ2-7, with unresolved D. Between the trimmed V and J ends, which lost 6 bases and 9 bases, there was a span of 12 bases. The CDR3 contains 11 residues. DNA for the CDR3: TGTGCCAGCAGCTCGTCGGTTCGGCAGTACTTC. Translating it yields CASSSSVRQYF.

This clone was seen once. The chain joins TRBV4-1 to TRBJ2-5; the match to TRBD2 covers 13 bases. CDR3 size: 19 residues. The germline CDR1 and CDR2 sequences are MGHRA and YSYEKL. After removal of 3 bases from V and 2 bases from J, the junction contained 12 bases not matched to a gene. The CDR3 here is CASSQEPGLAGFWQETQYF. DNA for the CDR3: TGCGCCAGCAGCCAGGAACCGGGACTAGCGGGATTTTGGCAAGAGACCCAGTACTTC.

This clone came up a few times. V and J are TRBV27 and TRBJ2-3; D remains unclear. Trimming took 5 bases from V and 2 from J, leaving 5 bases between them. The CDR3 is made up of 12 amino acids. In germline, CDR1 is MNHEY, CDR2 SMNVEV (reference sequence). The CDR3 DNA reads as TGTGCCAGCAGTACTGCCACAGATACGCAGTATTTT. It is translated as CASSTATDTQYF.